This T cell receptor (beta chain) comes out of a study of cytomegalovirus exposure and HLA in healthy donors listed by TCRdb under 2017. Study-level background: In an earlier analysis of 587 of the donors, under 300 Gb of sequence data and some 120 million unique TCR beta sequences from about 190 million T cells were reported. A later genetic analysis used genome-wide SNP genotypes for about 65% of the 666 donors, treating that subset as a discovery cohort. Using immunosequencing, the study profiled T cell repertoires from some 670 subjects and related those repertoires to cytomegalovirus serostatus. Approximately 300 gigabases of sequencing data and 70 million to 100 million unique TCR sequences were included in an early release covering about 700 HLA-typed donors. The study aimed to test whether signatures of past pathogen exposure could be identified by cataloging public T cell receptors. Because of strong linkage in the cohort, five DR-DQ haplotypes were treated as single units for association and clustering. Of the roughly 400 genotyped donors, 81% were placed in the genetic ancestry cluster associated with self-reported Caucasian donors. The number of typed donors differed by locus: about 629-640 for A, B, C, DRB1 and DQB1; 500 to 550 for DQA1; some 590 for DPA1; and around 450 for DPB1. Along with the approximately 670-subject first cohort, a separate validation cohort of around 110 different subjects was used. All discovery cohort repertoires had been generated on a single sequencing platform. High-throughput TCR immunosequencing, statistical association of individual TCRs with disease status, and machine learning were combined to predict cytomegalovirus infection status. Donor age, sex, ethnicity and CMV serostatus were compiled alongside the repertoire data. Both class I and class II loci were covered by HLA typing, at four-digit resolution. Among under 450 genotyped donors of the cohort, an average of around 240,000 unique TCR beta nucleotide sequences were sequenced per donor, approximately 20% of them non-productive. Rather than using new phenotypic data, the later analysis identified candidate immune exposures from TCR beta sequences and from how often those sequences occurred across donors. To decide whether each TCR beta V gene segment behaved as functional or pseudogenic, an earlier analysis of approximately 620 of the donors relied on high-throughput TCR beta sequencing. In a later analysis, previously published TCR beta repertoires from roughly 710 donors were re-analyzed and high-resolution HLA genotyping was added so that TCR occurrence patterns could be studied.

A note on this clone: What this receptor recognizes is not known. Base qualities are not at hand, and no much larger clone is one base apart.

The library was produced with the immunoSEQ multiplex PCR assay. For the multiplex PCR, a mixture combining 60 forward primers for TCR Vbeta segments and 13 reverse primers for TCR Jbeta segments was used. Amplification of the CDR3 region of rearranged TCR beta genes was performed with a multiplex PCR assay on genomic DNA. On the Illumina HiSeq System, the amplified TCR beta libraries were sequenced as 87-base-pair reads. Turning to the authors' computational methods: A later analysis tallied roughly 78 million unique TCR beta chains across the 666 repertoires, and some 12 million of those chains were shared by two or more donors. Raw reads were error-corrected and collapsed into unique sequences with a nearest-neighbor algorithm that merged closely related sequences to remove PCR and sequencing errors. Alignment of CDR3 sequences to IMGT reference sequences was used to assign V, D and J gene segments. For a sequence to be retained, a match of at least six nucleotides to both a V gene segment and a J gene segment was required. A rearrangement was called productive if the CDR3 had no stop codons and remained in frame with V and J, and every other rearrangement was called non-productive. Following IMGT convention, CDR3 was defined as the stretch from the second conserved V-encoded cysteine up to the conserved J-encoded phenylalanine. In an earlier analysis of approximately 500 of the donors, sequences lacking an unambiguous match to a single V gene segment were excluded. In an earlier analysis of several hundred of the donors, V segments were called functional above 56.7% productive rearrangements and were called segregating when the between-donor standard deviation exceeded 5%. To diagnose cytomegalovirus status from the catalog of TCR beta chain sequences, a statistical classification framework was built. A later analysis assigned V and J genes by comparing TCR nucleotide sequences with IMGT/GENE-DB human TR gene sequences. The TCRdist pipeline was used in a later analysis to assign CDR3 sequences and most-parsimonious VDJ recombination scenarios. In a later analysis, each TCR beta chain was defined by its CDR3 amino acid sequence together with its V-gene family, and reads without a unique V-gene family were excluded. In a later analysis, several hundred highly shared, low-generation-probability nucleotide sequences were removed to address suspected cross-contamination and a sequencing artifact. In a later analysis, a clonal expansion index for each public chain was calculated from normalized within-repertoire ranks of inferred template counts. A later analysis computed generation probabilities with a VDJ recombination model fitted to out-of-frame rearrangements, and checked the results against IGoR. Hypergeometric tests were used in a later analysis to score TCR-TCR, TCR-HLA and TCR-CMV co-occurrence, with a repertoire-size bias correction applied to the TCR pairs. False discovery rates were estimated in a later analysis by permuting HLA or CMV assignments 20 times. In a later analysis, co-occurring TCRs were grouped using DBSCAN, and TCRdist sequence similarity was added for clustering within HLA-allele-positive subsets. For co-occurrence clustering, repertoires with fewer than 30,000 or more than 120,000 public chains were excluded, along with five or six repertoires with anomalous nucleotide sharing. Not all clones reach the TCRdb copy of this immuneACCESS table, which keeps in-frame sequences only. Checked studies attribute under half of the gap to unresolved V genes and leave the rest unexplained. The D gene and trimming were derived from the DNA, and the V and J assignments and clone size from that table. The sample includes approximately 160,000 clones, with around 68% observed a single time. Approximately 1.5% of the sample lies in the top ten.

Study-wide findings and limitations: Linkage disequilibrium might explain the correlated functional status among segregating V segments, but an unknown experimental factor could not be ruled out. In vitro tests confirmed that three of the cytomegalovirus-associated TCR beta chains recognize cytomegalovirus antigens. Sequencing depth was assumed to be roughly uniform across donors in the presence/absence analyses, though that assumption may not hold. Immune exposure information for the cohort was limited to CMV serostatus. The classifier was reported to diagnose cytomegalovirus status with high specificity and sensitivity in both the original and validation cohorts. Specific HLA alleles were associated with 16,951 TCR beta sequences at a false discovery rate of 0.05 in a later analysis. In an earlier analysis of about 600 of the donors, most TCR beta V segments appeared in productive rearrangements about 87% or about 30% of the time, broadly matching IMGT annotations. Strong co-occurrence of HLA alleles, especially DR and DQ, made assigning TCR associations to individual alleles difficult. Compared with the roughly 670-donor mean, donors in an Asian-associated ancestry cluster had fewer N-insertions in productive TCRs, according to a later genetic analysis. According to a later analysis, TCR association rates differed among HLA loci, with DRB1 alleles showing the most associated TCRs and HLA-C alleles showing the fewest. V-gene and J-gene trimming of TCR beta chains was associated with a missense DCLRE1C variant in a later genetic analysis, and the association was replicated in an independent cohort. The study gave a list of more than 150 TCR beta chains associated with cytomegalovirus. A group of highly shared sequence variants was considered likely to be a technical artifact of the sequencing pipeline. A further reported finding was that TCR beta sequences accurately predicted the HLA-A and HLA-B alleles for most subjects in the first cohort. Most TCR sequences were seen in very few donors, while some public TCRs were found in many individuals. Several of the top co-occurrence clusters appeared to be linked to parvovirus B19, influenza, CMV and Epstein-Barr virus, according to a later analysis. The cohort was sequenced for TCR beta chains only, and without alpha or paired-chain data the features that could be detected were limited. Seventeen rarely observed V segments, including chromosome 9 orphons, were excluded from the earlier analysis of some 590 of the donors because counts were too low. Because HLA typing was missing for some donors at each locus, association tests included only the typed subset. According to a later analysis, most CMV-associated TCR beta chains appeared to be HLA-restricted, and the HLA associations seemed to be driven largely by CMV exposure. Compared with equally common non-associated chains, HLA-associated TCR beta chains in a later analysis were more clonally expanded and had lower generation probabilities. According to the authors, the approach could potentially be generalized to other disease states and immunological phenotypes.

In total, roughly 670 healthy bone marrow donors made up the cohort. At the time of sampling, all cohort members were nominally healthy, though unrecorded immune exposures were likely present. The donor was CMV seronegative and was included in the group of approximately 350 seronegative cohort members. Each donor provided a peripheral blood sample, and peripheral blood mononuclear cells were used for TCR beta sequencing. Genomic DNA was extracted from the blood cell samples with the Qiagen DNeasy Blood Extraction Kit. Material: PBMCs. The sequence was obtained from a man between 50 and 59 years old in good health and CMV-seronegative.

The CDR3 has the sequence CASRPPGQGYEQYF. The DNA sequence reads TGTGCCAGCAGACCTCCGGGACAGGGTTACGAGCAGTACTTC. This chain joins TRBV2 to TRBJ2-7, with 9 junctional bases fitting TRBD1. After removal of 6 bases from V and 4 bases from J, the junction retains 7 bases not matched to a gene. Reading from cysteine to phenylalanine, the CDR3 counts 14 amino acids. The retained sequence is limited to the CDR3, 42 bases, with the frame set at the first base. The germline V gene yields SNHLY for CDR1 and FYNNEI for CDR2.